Listed here are 23 T cell receptor beta chains from one sample, sequenced in a study of synovial regulatory T cells in juvenile arthritis. This table comes from immunoSEQ multiplex PCR, and its TCRdb copy is limited to in-frame clones, with some not included. The table lists 9,500 to 10,000 clones. The material sequenced was Treg cells from blood. Described subset: remaining (HLA-DR-negative) circulating blood Treg cells. The receptor source for this set is a donor younger than 30 with juvenile idiopathic arthritis.

The V gene is TRBV19, the J gene TRBJ1-4. The CDR3 totals 14 residues. DNA for this receptor is not on file. Germline values: CDR1 LNHDA, CDR2 SQIVND (reference sequence). CDR3: CASSKLSTNEKLFF.

The chain is built from TRBV5-4 and TRBJ2-2; with no DNA, the TCRdb D assignment of TRBD2 cannot be verified. The CDR3 totals 15 residues. The DNA is not on file. Germline CDR1 SGHNT, CDR2 YYREEE (reference sequence). The CDR3 loop is CASSSRIADTGELFF.

This chain uses TRBV4-2 with TRBJ1-3. The CDR3 has 17 amino acids. The DNA is unrecorded. The germline V gene has CDR1 LGHNA and CDR2 YNFKEQ. This CDR3 is CASSQSLGVYLGNTIYF.

This CDR3 reads CASSQDGRGVANEKLFF. The chain employs TRBV4-3 and TRBJ1-4. Looked up from germline, CDR1 is LGHNA and CDR2 is YSLEER. The CDR3 is 17 amino acids. No nucleotide data were recorded.

V gene TRBV6-4 combines with J gene TRBJ1-5. The germline V gene encodes CDR1 MRHNA and CDR2 SNTAGT. The CDR3 contains 12 residues. No DNA is listed. The CDR3 loop reads CASSAGLNAQHF.

V usage is TRBV5-1 and J usage is TRBJ1-3. The CDR3 covers 13 residues. A DNA sequence was not provided. Per germline, CDR1 SGHRS and CDR2 YFSETQ. CDR3 sequence reads: CASRGPEGNTIYF.

The chain uses TRBV13 and TRBJ2-2; TCRdb outputs TRBD1, but without DNA this stays unchecked. This CDR3 comprises 15 residues. No DNA sequence is on record. Germline V gene lookup returns CDR1 PRHDT and CDR2 FYEKMQ (reference sequence). The CDR3 protein is CASSLSSSNTGELFF.

The CDR3 protein is CASSVQGAANEKLFF. V and J are TRBV4-3 and TRBJ1-4; TCRdb names TRBD1, which stays unverified in the absence of DNA. The CDR3 length is 15 residues. No DNA sequence is on record. Germline assignment: CDR1 LGHNA and CDR2 YSLEER.

CDR3: CASSQAHLDQPQHF. This chain connects TRBV4-3 to TRBJ1-5. Germline lookup yields CDR1 LGHNA and CDR2 YSLEER. The CDR3 consists of 14 residues. Nucleotide data are not available.

The genes are TRBV9 and TRBJ1-1; TCRdb's D call, TRBD1, is unchecked because there is no DNA. This CDR3 comprises 14 residues. The record lacks a DNA sequence. Germline loops: CDR1 SGDLS, CDR2 YYNGEE. This CDR3 reads CASSVETGKKEAFF.

V gene TRBV20-1 combines with J gene TRBJ1-4. Germline CDR1 DFQATT, CDR2 SNEGSKA (reference sequence). The CDR3 is made up of 11 amino acids. No DNA is given. The CDR3 protein is CSARVGQKLFF.

The chain couples TRBV10-3 to TRBJ1-2; TCRdb's assignment of TRBD1 cannot be checked, as there is no DNA. Germline assignment: CDR1 ENHRY and CDR2 SYGVKD. CDR3 length: 16 amino acids. No coding sequence is recorded. CDR3 sequence reads: CAILIRQGVGNYGYTF.

The V call is TRBV19, the J call TRBJ1-2; checking the TCRdb D call of TRBD1 is not possible without DNA. Per germline, CDR1 LNHDA and CDR2 SQIVND (reference sequence). This CDR3 is 16 amino acids long. This entry has no DNA. The chain's CDR3 is CASSIGIRGQGRGYTF.

The CDR3 sequence: CASSGPGQRNEKLFF. This chain uses TRBV21-1 with TRBJ1-4; TCRdb's D call, TRBD1, is unchecked because there is no DNA. TRBV21-1 counts as a pseudogene. There are 15 residues in the CDR3. No DNA appears here.

This chain links TRBV18 with TRBJ2-3; lacking DNA, the TRBD1 call made by TCRdb goes unchecked. Germline lookup yields CDR1 KGHSH and CDR2 LQKENI. The CDR3 spans 15 residues. No DNA was logged. This CDR3 reads CASSPPTTGTDTQYF.

The chain joins TRBV6-4 to TRBJ2-3. Germline CDR1 MRHNA, CDR2 SNTAGT. This CDR3 has 16 amino acids. This entry has no DNA. CDR3 sequence reads: CASSPTLSSDTDTQYF.

The V gene is TRBV19, the J gene TRBJ2-5. Germline V gene sequence: CDR1 LNHDA, CDR2 SQIVND (reference sequence). The CDR3 is made up of 15 amino acids. No DNA is listed. The CDR3 sequence: CASSSTGTPGGTQYF.

V is TRBV6-1 and J is TRBJ1-5. Germline-derived CDR1 and CDR2 are MNHNS and SASEGT. CDR3 length equals 11 residues. A DNA sequence was not provided. The CDR3 reads CASSESQPQHF.

V is TRBV5-6 and J is TRBJ2-7. Germline loops: CDR1 SGHDT, CDR2 YYEEEE. The CDR3 extends over 17 amino acids. There is no recorded DNA. CDR3 sequence: CASSLPGLAGASYEQYF.

The J gene is TRBJ1-5, the V gene TRBV6-5. CDR1 and CDR2 from the germline V gene are MNHEY and SVGAGI. The CDR3 has 14 amino acids. The DNA is unrecorded. CDR3 amino acids: CASSYTPWGQPQHF.

This chain joins TRBV4-1 and TRBJ1-5. The CDR3 is made up of 16 amino acids. The nucleotide record is missing. Germline lookup yields CDR1 MGHRA and CDR2 YSYEKL. The CDR3: CASSQDRAQSNQPQHF.

This sequence joins TRBV7-9 and TRBJ1-3; TCRdb's assignment of TRBD1 cannot be checked, as there is no DNA. There are 18 residues in the CDR3. No coding sequence is recorded. Germline values: CDR1 SEHNR, CDR2 FQNEAQ (reference sequence). This chain's CDR3 is CASSARGGDLNSGNTIYF.

The rearrangement uses TRBV5-5 and TRBJ1-4. This CDR3 spans 15 amino acids. A DNA sequence was not provided. CDR1 is SGHKS and CDR2 is YYEKEE in the germline V gene (reference sequence). The CDR3 here is CASSLDHATNEKLFF. Supplemented by reference TRBV5-5 and TRBJ1-4, the full variable domain reads DAGVTQSPTHLIKTRGQQVTLRCSPISGHKSVSWYQQVLGQGPQFIFQYYEKEERGRGNFPDRFSARQFPNYSSELNVNALLLGDSALYLCASSLDHATNEKLFFGSGTQLSVL.